These 30 T cell receptor beta chains were all obtained from the same sample, sequenced in a study of cytomegalovirus exposure and HLA in healthy donors. The PCR made use of 60 Vbeta and 13 Jbeta primers. Using immunoSEQ multiplex PCR, the repertoire was profiled, and TCRdb retains in-frame clones only, with some absent. In the table there are 200,000 to 250,000 clones, 80% to 85% of which are singletons. The sequenced material came from PBMCs. Receptors were obtained from a woman aged 55-70 years in good health and CMV-seropositive.

This chain connects TRBV19 to TRBJ1-2, with 7 nucleotides matching TRBD1. Per the germline V gene, CDR1 is LNHDA and CDR2 is SQIVND (reference sequence). This CDR3 has 14 residues. V lost 1 base and J lost 2; bases outside the gene matches: 1. The CDR3 nucleotides are TGTGCCAGTAGTATAGCAGGGGGAAACTATGGCTACACCTTC. Residues: CASSIAGGNYGYTF.

This clone was observed a single time. The chain joins TRBV7-3 to TRBJ1-2; tentatively, D is TRBD1 (5 bases). V was cut by 1 base and J by 8 bases, with 14 bases left in between. The CDR3 spans 14 residues. Per germline, CDR1 SGHTA and CDR2 FQGTGA. The CDR3 spells CASSLNRQGGGYTF. CDR3 nucleotide sequence: TGTGCCAGCAGCTTAAACAGGCAGGGAGGAGGCTACACCTTC.

This sequence joins TRBV7-9 and TRBJ2-5; tentatively, D is TRBD1 (6 bases). Germline V gene lookup returns CDR1 SEHNR and CDR2 FQNEAQ (reference sequence). The CDR3 extends over 13 amino acids. V dropped 6 bases and J dropped 5 bases, with 13 bases sitting between them. The CDR3 loop is CASSRGGRETQYF. The CDR3, as DNA: TGTGCCAGCAGTAGAGGGGGACGGGAGACCCAGTACTTC.

The J gene is TRBJ2-7, the V gene TRBV12-5; 8 nucleotides align to TRBD2. The V and J ends lost 7 bases and 0 bases, in that order; junction bases with no gene match: 8. Germline V CDR1 and CDR2: LGHNT, FRNRAP. The CDR3 runs to 15 residues. Written as DNA, the CDR3 is TGTGCTAGTGCAGTGCGGGAGGTCCTCTCCTACGAGCAGTACTTC. Translation: CASAVREVLSYEQYF.

This clone was seen only a few times. This rearrangement joins TRBV27 to TRBJ1-1; 8 bases are a match to TRBD1. The J segment lost 10 bases and the V segment lost 5 bases, leaving 9 bases of the junction unmatched. In germline, CDR1 is MNHEY, CDR2 SMNVEV (reference sequence). The CDR3 has 13 residues. CDR3 bases: TGTGCCAGCAGTACCCAGCAGGGGGCGGCAGCTTTCTTT. Amino acid sequence: CASSTQQGAAAFF.

The chain links TRBV11-2 to TRBJ2-7; 7 positions agree with TRBD1. The germline V gene encodes CDR1 SGHAT and CDR2 FQNNGV. V shed 4 bases and J 2 bases; nucleotides not matched to a gene: 5. This CDR3 comprises 14 residues. CDR3 sequence: CASSWGQRTYEQYF. In nucleotides, the CDR3 is TGTGCCAGCAGCTGGGGACAGAGAACCTACGAGCAGTACTTC.

The chain carries TRBV30 and TRBJ2-4; maybe TRBD1 (7 bases). V lost 2 bases and J 1 base, leaving 21 bases between the germline ends. The CDR3 runs to 18 residues. Germline CDR1 reads GTSNPN; CDR2 reads SVGIG (reference sequence). The CDR3 region is CAWSRTGAPGVAKNIQYF. In DNA form, the CDR3 reads TGTGCCTGGAGTCGGACAGGCGCCCCGGGGGTGGCCAAAAACATTCAGTACTTC.

The rearrangement links TRBV4-1 to TRBJ2-7, with 11 bases lining up with TRBD2. The ends lost 1 base at V and 3 bases at J; junction bases unmatched: 8. This CDR3 is built from 17 residues. Germline lookup yields CDR1 MGHRA and CDR2 YSYEKL. CDR3 amino acids: CASSQGVGTSGSYEQYF. CDR3 coding DNA: TGCGCCAGCAGCCAAGGAGTCGGGACTAGCGGTAGCTACGAGCAGTACTTC.

The chain employs TRBV18 and TRBJ2-2, with 13 bases lining up with TRBD2. The germline gives CDR1 KGHSH, CDR2 LQKENI. The CDR3 runs 17 residues. V dropped 2 bases and J dropped 0; count of bases not matched to a gene: 0. The CDR3 coding sequence is TGTGCCAGCTCACCAGGGACTAGCGGGACGAACACCGGGGAGCTGTTTTTT. It encodes CASSPGTSGTNTGELFF.

The V gene is TRBV5-1, the J gene TRBJ1-2, with 9 bases lining up with TRBD1. V trimming: 6 bases; J trimming: 4 bases; junction bases outside the gene matches: 7. The CDR3 length is 14 residues. CDR1 SGHRS and CDR2 YFSETQ come from the germline V gene. CDR3 in DNA: TGCGCCAGCACTCCCGGACAGGGGATCTATGGCTACACCTTC. This gives the protein CASTPGQGIYGYTF.

The chain links TRBV27 to TRBJ1-1; a weak D match, TRBD1 (5 bases). CDR3 length equals 15 residues. Trimming took 3 bases from V and 1 from J, leaving 12 bases between them. The germline CDR1 and CDR2 sequences are MNHEY and SMNVEV (reference sequence). The CDR3 DNA reads TGTGCCAGCAGTTTTGGGACCGGGGGGAACACTGAAGCTTTCTTT. It encodes CASSFGTGGNTEAFF.

CDR3 sequence (DNA): TGTGCCATCAGCGACTCGCTCCAACTAGCGGGAGGGAGGGATACGCAGTATTTT. This gives the protein CAISDSLQLAGGRDTQYF. The J gene is TRBJ2-3, the V gene TRBV10-3; 13 positions agree with TRBD2. CDR3 length equals 18 residues. The germline V gene has CDR1 ENHRY and CDR2 SYGVKD. Trimming took 6 bases from V and 6 from J; bases not matched to a gene: 15.

This sequence joins TRBV6-5 and TRBJ2-3, with TRBD2 matching 9 bases. The CDR3 contains 15 residues. V was pared by 3 bases and J by 4 bases, with 5 bases of the junction left unmatched. Germline-derived CDR1 and CDR2 are MNHEY and SVGAGI. CDR3 sequence: CASSYASGTADTQYF. CDR3 in DNA: TGTGCCAGCAGTTATGCTAGCGGGACGGCAGATACGCAGTATTTT.

This clone occurred a few times. The chain combines TRBV19 with TRBJ2-1; TRBD2 aligns across 7 bases. The trim removed 3 bases at V and 9 bases at J, leaving 2 bases unmatched. The CDR3 covers 12 residues. Germline CDR1 is LNHDA and CDR2 is SQIVND (reference sequence). The CDR3 coding sequence is TGTGCCAGTAGTATTGGGGGGGGTGAGCAGTTCTTC. This translates into CASSIGGGEQFF.

The chain combines TRBV28 with TRBJ2-5; 8 nucleotides line up with TRBD1. The germline V gene encodes CDR1 MDHEN and CDR2 SYDVKM. Trimming cost V 6 bases and J 4 bases; bases outside gene matches: 10. This CDR3 region has 15 residues. CDR3 sequence reads: CASRRTGYGRETQYF. CDR3 in DNA: TGTGCCAGCAGGAGGACAGGGTACGGCCGAGAGACCCAGTACTTC. The entire variable domain, with the rest obtained from reference TRBV28 and TRBJ2-5, is as follows: DVKVTQSSRYLVKRTGEKVFLECVQDMDHENMFWYRQDPGLGLRLIYFSYDVKMKEKGDIPEGYSVSREKKERFSLILESASTNQTSMYLCASRRTGYGRETQYFGPGTRLLVL.

V usage is TRBV9 and J usage is TRBJ2-6, with 11 bases aligning to TRBD1. Trimming at V came to 0 bases and at J to 2 bases, leaving 4 bases not matched to a gene. The CDR3 is 18 residues long. CDR1 SGDLS and CDR2 YYNGEE come from the germline V gene. CDR3 coding DNA: TGTGCCAGCAGCGTAGAAAGGACAGGGGGCCCTGGGGCCAACGTCCTGACTTTC. Its protein is CASSVERTGGPGANVLTF.

The CDR3 sequence is CASSLGGTSGKSTDTQYF. CDR3 DNA sequence: TGCGCCAGCAGCTTGGGGGGGACTAGCGGAAAAAGCACAGATACGCAGTATTTT. The chain has TRBV5-1 and TRBJ2-3; 11 bases are a match to TRBD2. With 0 bases clipped from V and 0 bases from J, the junction kept 6 bases outside the gene matches. The germline V gene has CDR1 SGHRS and CDR2 YFSETQ. The CDR3 is 18 amino acids.

This clone was detected a few times. Written as DNA, the CDR3 is TGCGCCAGCAGCTTGATGCCTCCGACAGGGATGATGACCTACGAGCAGTACTTC. Protein sequence: CASSLMPPTGMMTYEQYF. The gene calls are TRBV5-1 and TRBJ2-7; 7 nucleotides align to TRBD1. Trimming cost V 1 base and J 2 bases; bases outside gene matches: 15. This CDR3 has 18 residues. Germline V gene lookup returns CDR1 SGHRS and CDR2 YFSETQ.

The V call is TRBV5-1, the J call TRBJ1-4; 11 nucleotides agree with TRBD1. Germline loops: CDR1 SGHRS, CDR2 YFSETQ. The CDR3 length is 16 residues. J lost 4 bases, V lost 4 bases, and 6 bases had no gene match. The CDR3 protein is CASSPDRGRGNEKLFF. In DNA form, the CDR3 reads TGCGCCAGCAGCCCGGACAGGGGGCGCGGTAATGAAAAACTGTTTTTT.

This sequence joins TRBV5-1 and TRBJ1-4; D perhaps matches TRBD1 (5 bases). The germline CDR1 and CDR2 sequences are SGHRS and YFSETQ. Trimming took off 4 bases at V and 6 bases at J, with 16 bases between the two ends. This CDR3 has 15 amino acids. The CDR3 DNA sequence: TGCGCCAGCAGCCTGAATTGGGGCAGGGATGAAAAACTGTTTTTT. It codes for CASSLNWGRDEKLFF. Variable domain in full (rest from reference TRBV5-1 and TRBJ1-4): KAGVTQTPRYLIKTRGQQVTLSCSPISGHRSVSWYQQTPGQGLQFLFEYFSETQRNKGNFPGRFSGRQFSNSRSEMNVSTLELGDSALYLCASSLNWGRDEKLFFGSGTQLSVL.

This chain uses TRBV5-1 with TRBJ2-7; 12 nucleotides agree with TRBD2. Germline loops: CDR1 SGHRS, CDR2 YFSETQ. V lost 4 bases to trimming and J lost 6 bases; unmatched junction nucleotides: 11. The CDR3 is 16 residues long. The CDR3 nucleotides read TGCGCCAGCAGCACCGGACTAGCGGGGACCTCCGGCGAGCAGTACTTC. Its protein is CASSTGLAGTSGEQYF.

Concerning this clone itself: The junction departs from germline at one end; a sequencing error may be responsible. The rearrangement uses TRBV7-9 and TRBJ1-2, with D perhaps matching TRBD1 (5 bases). Germline V gene lookup returns CDR1 SEHNR and CDR2 FQNEAQ (reference sequence). This CDR3 comprises 14 residues. Here the CDR3 reads CSSSLRSGNYGYTF. DNA for the CDR3: TGTTCCAGCAGCTTACGGTCAGGGAACTATGGCTACACCTTC. The full variable domain, its missing parts supplied by reference TRBV7-9 and TRBJ1-2, is DTGVSQNPRHKITKRGQNVTFRCDPISEHNRLYWYRQTLGQGPEFLTYFQNEAQLEKSRLLSDRFSAERPKGSFSTLEIQRTEQGDSAMYLCSSSLRSGNYGYTFGSGTRLTVV.

This clone showed up just a few times. The CDR3 DNA follows: TGTGCCAGCAGTGACCGAAGACAGGGGGCCTACGAGCAGTACTTC. Protein product: CASSDRRQGAYEQYF. This sequence joins TRBV6-1 and TRBJ2-7, with 9 bases identical to TRBD1. The CDR3 covers 15 residues. Per germline, CDR1 MNHNS and CDR2 SASEGT. J was trimmed by 2 bases and V by 3 bases; bases with no gene match: 5.

The chain carries TRBV5-4 and TRBJ2-3, with 11 positions matching TRBD2. This CDR3 is 15 amino acids long. CDR1 and CDR2 from the germline V gene are SGHNT and YYREEE (reference sequence). V lost 5 bases to trimming and J lost 5 bases; unmatched junction nucleotides: 7. In DNA, the CDR3 is TGTGCCAGCAGTTCCCCTAGCGGGAGGATAGATACGCAGTATTTT. It codes for CASSSPSGRIDTQYF.

The CDR3 protein is CASSSGTVNTGELFF. DNA for the CDR3: TGTGCCAGCAGTTCCGGGACAGTTAACACCGGGGAGCTGTTTTTT. J is TRBJ2-2 and V is TRBV25-1; 7 bases are shared with TRBD1. CDR3 length: 15 residues. Germline lookup yields CDR1 MGHDK and CDR2 SYGVNS. The junction had 5 bases not matched to a gene; V was cut back by 5 bases and J by 2 bases.

The genes are TRBV6-1 and TRBJ1-1; D possibly corresponds to TRBD1 (5 bases). There are 13 residues in the CDR3. V lost 2 bases, J lost 5 bases, and 9 bases lay in between. Germline assignment: CDR1 MNHNS and CDR2 SASEGT. The CDR3 protein is CASSETGRTEAFF. The CDR3 DNA is TGTGCCAGCAGTGAAACAGGAAGGACTGAAGCTTTCTTT.

The chain couples TRBV5-4 to TRBJ2-1; D call uncertain. The V end lost 1 base, the J end lost 5 bases, and 7 bases lay between the germline ends. Germline CDR1 reads SGHNT; CDR2 reads YYREEE (reference sequence). This CDR3 contains 13 residues. CDR3 coding DNA: TGTGCCAGCAGCTTGCCCCAGAACAATGAGCAGTTCTTC. This sequence encodes CASSLPQNNEQFF.

This clone was observed once. The chain joins TRBV6-1 to TRBJ1-6; TRBD1 is a possible D gene (6 bases). Trimming removed 0 bases from V and 6 bases from J, with 9 bases in between. The CDR3 spans 15 residues. Germline assignment: CDR1 MNHNS and CDR2 SASEGT. CDR3 in amino acids: CASSEARGRNSPLHF. As DNA, the CDR3 is TGTGCCAGCAGTGAAGCCAGGGGCCGTAATTCACCCCTCCACTTT.

V gene TRBV6-1 combines with J gene TRBJ2-1, with 9 bases identical to TRBD1. V dropped 4 bases and J dropped 9; count of bases not matched to a gene: 13. The germline CDR1 and CDR2 sequences are MNHNS and SASEGT. The CDR3 length is 16 residues. DNA for the CDR3: TGTGCCAGCAGTGTCGAACGTCCTAGGACAGGGGCTGAGCAGTTCTTC. Translated: CASSVERPRTGAEQFF.

V is TRBV19 and J is TRBJ1-1; 9 bases align to TRBD1. The V gene end was trimmed by 6 bases and the J gene end by 5 bases; junction bases not matched to a gene: 13. The germline CDR1 and CDR2 sequences are LNHDA and SQIVND (reference sequence). CDR3 length equals 16 residues. The CDR3 nucleotides are TGTGCCAGTAGGAAACAGGGGGCGTTGGGGAATACTGAAGCTTTCTTT. Residues: CASRKQGALGNTEAFF.